The entry below gives a single TCR beta chain sequence along with its context. The record originates from a study of shared clonotypes between healthy human individuals. Data came from immunoSEQ multiplex PCR; TCRdb stores just in-frame clones and leaves some out. The profile covers 300,000 to 400,000 clones, with 73% appearing a single time and more than 9% taken by the ten largest. Germline CDR1 is WNHNN and CDR2 is SYGVQD (reference sequence). The CDR3 runs 13 residues. Trimming took off 3 bases at V and 5 bases at J, with 9 bases between the two ends. This chain uses TRBV10-1 with TRBJ2-3; unclear D gene. What was sequenced was memory CD4+ T cells sorted from blood. The subset is: CD45RA-negative fraction. The sequence came from a man aged 30 to 45 in good health. Here the CDR3 reads CASSERVEDTQYF. The CDR3 DNA follows: TGCGCCAGCAGTGAAAGGGTGGAAGATACGCAGTATTTT.